Given below is one TCR beta chain in context. Germline CDR1 reads SEHNR; CDR2 reads FQNEAQ (reference sequence). The CDR3 sequence is 16 residues long. V shed 4 bases, J shed 5 bases, and the junction held 12 bases outside the gene matches. This sample was taken from a study of T cell changes during pregnancy in multiple sclerosis. The data were produced by immunoSEQ multiplex PCR, yet TCRdb's version contains in-frame clones alone and is incomplete. The sample carries 20,000 to 25,000 clones, around four fifths recorded once. The sequencing here drew on CD8+ T cells from peripheral blood mononuclear cells, taken in the first trimester of pregnancy. The source is a female donor in good health, enrolled as a control in a pregnancy study. V gene TRBV7-9 combines with J gene TRBJ1-1, with TRBD1 matching over 8 bases. CDR3 protein: CASSYRQGSEVTEAFF. CDR3 in DNA: TGTGCCAGCAGCTATCGACAGGGGAGTGAAGTAACTGAAGCTTTCTTT.